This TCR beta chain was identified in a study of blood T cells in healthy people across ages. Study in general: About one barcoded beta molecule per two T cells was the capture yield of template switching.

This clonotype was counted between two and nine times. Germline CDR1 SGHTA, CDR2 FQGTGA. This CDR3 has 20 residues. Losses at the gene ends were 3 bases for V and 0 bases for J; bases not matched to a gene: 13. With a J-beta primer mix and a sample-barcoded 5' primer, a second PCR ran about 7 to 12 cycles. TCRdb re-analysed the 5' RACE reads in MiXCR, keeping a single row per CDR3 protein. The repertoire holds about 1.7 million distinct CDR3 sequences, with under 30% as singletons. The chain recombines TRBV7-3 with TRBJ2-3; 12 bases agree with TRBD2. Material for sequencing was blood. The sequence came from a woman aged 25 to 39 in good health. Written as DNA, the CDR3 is TGTGCCAGCAGCTTTGCAGTGTTGGGGACTAGCGGGCGAAGCACAGATACGCAGTATTTT. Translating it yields CASSFAVLGTSGRSTDTQYF.